These 14 T cell receptor beta chains were sequenced from one sample in a study of blood T cell repertoires in COVID-19. Some clones are missing from TCRdb's copy, which holds only in-frame ones; the method was immunoSEQ multiplex PCR. This table has approximately 140,000 clones, approximately 90% appearing once. Sequencing was carried out using peripheral blood. The source of these receptors is a man younger than 30 with COVID-19, enrolled during active disease.

The chain couples TRBV7-2 to TRBJ1-1; 7 bases align to TRBD1. This CDR3 contains 13 residues. Germline V CDR1 and CDR2: SGHTA, FQGNSA. V gave up 4 bases and J gave up 3 bases; unmatched junction bases: 2. DNA for the CDR3: TGTGCCAGCAGCTATACAGGGGACACTGAAGCTTTCTTT. It yields the protein CASSYTGDTEAFF.

The chain links TRBV3-1 (or the pseudogene TRBV3-2) to TRBJ2-7, with 12 positions matching TRBD2. Germline V lookup: CDR1 LGHDT, CDR2 YNNKEL (reference sequence). CDR3 length: 14 residues. Losses at the gene ends were 1 base for V and 5 bases for J; bases not matched to a gene: 0. For the CDR3, the DNA is TGTGCCAGCAGCCAAGGACTAGCGGGAGACGAGCAGTACTTC. Translation gives CASSQGLAGDEQYF.

Comments on this clone: The junction departs from germline at one end; a sequencing error may be responsible. The chain is built from TRBV4-1 and TRBJ1-4; no reliable D call. The CDR3 runs 12 residues. Germline CDR1 is MGHRA and CDR2 is YSYEKL. In nucleotides, the CDR3 is TGCGCCAGCAGCCAAGACACCGAAAAACTGCTTTTT. This codes for CASSQDTEKLLF.

The rearrangement uses TRBV15 and TRBJ1-2; D possibly corresponds to TRBD1 (6 bases). The ends were cut back, 0 bases at V and 10 bases at J, with 18 bases in the middle. Germline CDR1 is LNHNV and CDR2 is YYDKDF (reference sequence). This CDR3 has 15 residues. The CDR3, as DNA: TGTGCCACCAGCAGAGACCAAGGACCAGGACAGAACTACACCTTC. Its translation is CATSRDQGPGQNYTF. Filled out from reference TRBV15 and TRBJ1-2, the complete variable domain reads DAMVIQNPRYQVTQFGKPVTLSCSQTLNHNVMYWYQQKSSQAPKLLFHYYDKDFNNEADTPDNFQSRRPNTSFCFLDIRSPGLGDTAMYLCATSRDQGPGQNYTFGSGTRLTVV.

For this clone: At one boundary the junction diverges from the germline segment, which might be a read error. The J gene is TRBJ1-4, the V gene TRBV9; possible D gene TRBD1, 5 bases. CDR3 size: 15 residues. Germline V gene data show CDR1 as SGDLS and CDR2 as YYNGEE. CDR3 residues: CASSVTGRGNEKLLF. In nucleotides, the CDR3 is TGTGCCAGCAGCGTTACTGGTAGGGGTAATGAAAAACTGCTTTTT.

The chain is built from TRBV6-2 or TRBV6-3 and TRBJ2-7, with 9 bases that match TRBD1. Germline lookup yields CDR1 MNHEY and CDR2 SVGEGT. The length of the CDR3 is 13 residues. V dropped 4 bases and J dropped 8; count of bases not matched to a gene: 6. CDR3 coding DNA: TGTGCCAGCAGTTCCGGGACAGGGTCCAAGCAGTACTTC. This gives the protein CASSSGTGSKQYF.

The chain links TRBV5-4 to TRBJ2-6, with 8 bases lining up with TRBD2. Trimming cost V 4 bases and J 4 bases; bases outside gene matches: 10. The CDR3 is 17 residues long. CDR1 and CDR2 from the germline V gene are SGHNT and YYREEE (reference sequence). Written as DNA, the CDR3 is TGTGCCAGCAGCCAGTGGCGGGGGGCGGTAGGGGCCAACGTCCTGACTTTC. Its protein is CASSQWRGAVGANVLTF.

The V call is TRBV18, the J call TRBJ2-3; 10 bases map to TRBD2. The J segment lost 1 base and the V segment lost 2 bases, leaving 12 bases of the junction unmatched. The CDR3 has 19 amino acids. Germline loops: CDR1 KGHSH, CDR2 LQKENI. CDR3 in DNA: TGTGCCAGCTCACCAACCGGGACTAGCGTCCTCCGTGGCACAGATACGCAGTATTTT. Its translation is CASSPTGTSVLRGTDTQYF.

The V and J genes are TRBV6-1 and TRBJ1-5, with 7 bases matching TRBD1. J gave up 7 bases and V 2 bases, and 11 bases lay outside the gene matches. Germline values: CDR1 MNHNS, CDR2 SASEGT. The CDR3 runs to 16 residues. The CDR3: CASSEFGIGGRQPQHF. The CDR3 region has the DNA TGTGCCAGCAGTGAATTTGGGATAGGGGGCCGCCAGCCCCAGCATTTT.

The chain employs TRBV19 and TRBJ2-1, with a tentative D call TRBD1 (6 bases). The CDR3 is 15 residues long. The V and J ends lost 4 bases and 3 bases respectively, with 13 bases between them. Germline loops: CDR1 LNHDA, CDR2 SQIVND (reference sequence). CDR3 coding DNA: TGTGCCAGTAGTAAACAGGGTAACGGCTACAATGAGCAGTTCTTC. It codes for CASSKQGNGYNEQFF.

Written as DNA, the CDR3 is TGTGCCAGCAGTGTTTCTAACTTGGTTCCTACGCAGTATTTT. It is translated as CASSVSNLVPTQYF. This sequence joins TRBV28 and TRBJ2-3; D unresolved. This CDR3 region has 14 residues. V gave up 5 bases and J gave up 8 bases, with 17 bases separating them. Germline values: CDR1 MDHEN, CDR2 SYDVKM.

About this clone itself: A read error may account for a junction end that differs from germline. V gene TRBV18 combines with J gene TRBJ1-4, with a possible D match to TRBD1 (5 bases). The CDR3 has 13 residues. CDR1 is KGHSH and CDR2 is LQKENI in the germline V gene. The CDR3 loop is CASSGTGGEKLLF. The CDR3 DNA follows: TGTGCCAGCTCCGGGACGGGAGGTGAAAAACTGCTTTTT. The full variable domain, its missing parts supplied by reference TRBV18 and TRBJ1-4, is NAGVMQNPRHLVRRRGQEARLRCSPMKGHSHVYWYRQLPEEGLKFMVYLQKENIIDESGMPKERFSAEFPKEGPSILRIQQVVRGDSAAYFCASSGTGGEKLLFGSGTQLSVL.

The CDR3 protein is CASSPDRARTGELFF. CDR3 coding DNA: TGTGCCAGCTCACCGGACAGGGCCCGGACCGGGGAGCTGTTTTTT. This chain links TRBV18 with TRBJ2-2; 8 bases are shared with TRBD1. The germline gives CDR1 KGHSH, CDR2 LQKENI. J lost 5 bases, V lost 3 bases, and 5 bases had no gene match. CDR3 size: 15 residues.

This chain links TRBV10-3 with TRBJ2-7; 8 bases are a match to TRBD1. The CDR3 has 15 amino acids. The junction had 12 bases not matched to a gene; V was cut back by 8 bases and J by 3 bases. From germline, CDR1 is ENHRY and CDR2 SYGVKD. CDR3 sequence (DNA): TGTGCCATCGCCTCTCCCGGGACAGGAGACTACGAGCAGTACTTC. Its protein is CAIASPGTGDYEQYF.